The clone carrying this T cell receptor (beta chain) appeared many times. Antigen: not known. This sample is part of a study of T-cell reconstitution after alpha-beta-depleted transplantation in children. The TCRbeta library incorporated unique molecular identifiers. TCRdb fed the PCR reads into MiXCR, producing one record per CDR3 protein. The data hold 100,000 or so distinct CDR3 sequences, with under 9% observed a single time. Looked up from germline, CDR1 is SGHRS and CDR2 is YFSETQ. The CDR3 is 15 amino acids. Deletions cut 0 bases from V and 7 bases from J, with 13 bases between. Study observations and caveats: Alpha-beta T cells about two months after transplant reportedly derived from several hundred expanded graft clones. Surviving recipient T cells and thymic progenitors produced the high day-60 TCRbeta diversity seen in some patients.

The source was PBMCs, collected before TCRalphabeta/CD19-depleted stem cell transplant. The chain is built from TRBV5-1 and TRBJ1-4, with D unclear. This sequence originates from a boy aged 2 to 10 with acute lymphoblastic leukemia, due to receive a stem cell transplant. CDR3 bases: TGCGCCAGCAGCTTGGCGGGCAGGTGGGGTGAAAAACTGTTTTTT. Its translation is CASSLAGRWGEKLFF.